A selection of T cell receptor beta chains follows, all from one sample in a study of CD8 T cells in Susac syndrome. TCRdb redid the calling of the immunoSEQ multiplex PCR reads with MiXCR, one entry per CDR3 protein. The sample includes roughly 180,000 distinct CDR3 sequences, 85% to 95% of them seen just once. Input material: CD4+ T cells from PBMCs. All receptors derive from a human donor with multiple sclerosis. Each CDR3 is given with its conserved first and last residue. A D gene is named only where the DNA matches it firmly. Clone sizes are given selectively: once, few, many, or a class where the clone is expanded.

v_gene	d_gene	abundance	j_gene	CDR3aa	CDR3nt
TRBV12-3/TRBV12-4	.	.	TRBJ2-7	CASSLRWESEQYF	TGTGCCAGCAGTTTAAGGTGGGAGAGCGAGCAGTACTTC
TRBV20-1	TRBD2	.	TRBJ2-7	CSARTGGGSYEQYF	TGCAGTGCGAGAACCGGGGGGGGCAGTTACGAGCAGTACTTC
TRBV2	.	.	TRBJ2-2	CASTEQGTGELFF	TGTGCCAGCACTGAACAGGGTACCGGGGAGCTGTTTTTT
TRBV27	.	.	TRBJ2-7	CASSPRLGSYEQYF	TGTGCCAGCAGTCCGCGACTAGGTTCCTACGAGCAGTACTTC
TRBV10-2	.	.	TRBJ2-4	CASSGTGTVKNIQYF	TGCGCCAGCAGCGGAACCGGGACTGTCAAAAACATTCAGTACTTC
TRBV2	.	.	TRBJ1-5	CASSDGSQPQHF	TGTGCCAGCAGCGACGGTAGTCAGCCCCAGCATTTT
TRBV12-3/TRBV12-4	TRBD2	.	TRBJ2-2	CASSLAGGPSGELFF	TGTGCCAGCAGTTTAGCGGGAGGGCCCTCCGGGGAGCTGTTTTTT
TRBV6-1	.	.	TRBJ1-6	CASTHRGGSYNSPLHF	TGTGCCAGCACACACAGAGGAGGGTCCTATAATTCACCCCTCCACTTT
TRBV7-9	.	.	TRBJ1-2	CASSLGSPQDGYTF	TGTGCCAGCAGCTTAGGGTCCCCACAGGATGGCTACACCTTC
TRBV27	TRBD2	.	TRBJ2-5	CASSRTSGQETQYF	TGTGCCAGCAGTAGAACTAGCGGTCAAGAGACCCAGTACTTC
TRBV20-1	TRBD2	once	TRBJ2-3	CSPRGLAGGTDTQYF	TGCAGCCCCCGGGGACTAGCGGGCGGCACAGATACGCAGTATTTT
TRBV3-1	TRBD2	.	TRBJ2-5	CASSWGTSGRGETQYF	TGTGCCAGCAGCTGGGGGACTAGCGGGAGAGGGGAGACCCAGTACTTC
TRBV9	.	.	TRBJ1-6	CASSPGGSPLHF	TGTGCCAGCAGCCCGGGAGGTTCACCCCTCCACTTT
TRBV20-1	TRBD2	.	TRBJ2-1	CSAKGAGGRGRGQFF	TGCAGTGCTAAGGGGGCGGGGGGCCGCGGGAGGGGGCAGTTCTTC
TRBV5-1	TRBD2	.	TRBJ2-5	CASSLGGQGEETQYF	TGCGCCAGCAGCCTGGGAGGGCAGGGAGAGGAGACCCAGTACTTC
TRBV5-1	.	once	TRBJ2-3	CASSLEGGLGDTQYF	TGCGCCAGCAGCTTAGAGGGAGGATTAGGAGATACGCAGTATTTT
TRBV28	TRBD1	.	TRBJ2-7	CASSFRDRPLYEQYF	TGTGCCAGCAGTTTCAGGGACAGGCCTCTCTACGAGCAGTACTTC
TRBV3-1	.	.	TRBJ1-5	CASSLRTESQPQHF	TGTGCCAGCAGCCTTCGGACAGAGAGTCAGCCCCAGCATTTT